This T cell receptor beta chain was recovered during a study of T cells in Graves' hyperthyroidism and ophthalmopathy. Overall study results and limits: Among thyroid clonotypes expanded above 0.001, most also appeared in blood.

TCR beta CDR3 regions were amplified from RNA. The TCR CDR3 first-round RT-PCR relied on the HTBI primer set. TCRdb analysed the multiplex PCR reads with MiXCR anew, one entry per CDR3 protein. In the table there are about 360,000 distinct CDR3 sequences, 13% of which are singletons. Any patient presenting with uncontrolled infection, other autoimmune disease, pregnancy or lactation was left out. Trimming removed 7 bases from V and 0 bases from J, with 16 bases in between. The length of the CDR3 is 16 residues. This clonotype has a count of ten or more. Its antigen remains unknown. This receptor was taken from a woman aged 18-30 years with Graves' hyperthyroidism. V gene TRBV12-3 or TRBV12-4 combines with J gene TRBJ2-4; D perhaps matches TRBD1 (5 bases). The source material was blood. The CDR3 protein is CASTNQGTIAKNIQYF. The CDR3 nucleotides read TGTGCCAGCACCAATCAGGGTACTATAGCCAAAAACATTCAGTACTTC.